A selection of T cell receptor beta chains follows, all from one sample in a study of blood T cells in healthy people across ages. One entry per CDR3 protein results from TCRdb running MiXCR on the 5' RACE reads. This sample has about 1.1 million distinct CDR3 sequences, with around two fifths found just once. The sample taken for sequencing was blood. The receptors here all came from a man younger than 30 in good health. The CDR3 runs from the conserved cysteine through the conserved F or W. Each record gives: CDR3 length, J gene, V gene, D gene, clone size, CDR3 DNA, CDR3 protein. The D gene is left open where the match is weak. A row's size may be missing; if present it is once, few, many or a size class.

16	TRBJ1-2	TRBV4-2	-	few	TGTGCCAGCAGCCAAGATCCCGTGGATCTGGTCTATGGCTACACCTTC	CASSQDPVDLVYGYTF
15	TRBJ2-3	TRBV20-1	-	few	TGCAGTGCTCAAGGGGGAGGACTAGGAACAGATACGCAGTATTTT	CSAQGGGLGTDTQYF
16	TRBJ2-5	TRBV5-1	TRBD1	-	TGCGCCAGCAGCTTGACCACCCGGACAGGGGCCTCGTCCCAGTACTTC	CASSLTTRTGASSQYF
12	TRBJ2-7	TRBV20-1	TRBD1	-	TGCAGGGCTACGCTACAGGGGGCCGAGCAGTACTTC	CRATLQGAEQYF
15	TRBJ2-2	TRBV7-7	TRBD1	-	TGTGCTAGCAGCCAATGGACAGGGAACACCGGGGAGCTGTTTTTT	CASSQWTGNTGELFF
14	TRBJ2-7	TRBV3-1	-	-	TGTGCCAGCAGCGGGGGGGACAGAAACTACGAGCAGTACTTC	CASSGGDRNYEQYF
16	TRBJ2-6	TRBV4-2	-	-	TGTGCCAGCAGCCAAGAGTGGGGAATAGGGGCCAACGTCCTGACTTTC	CASSQEWGIGANVLTF
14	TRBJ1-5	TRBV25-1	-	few	TGTGCCAGCAGTGAATGGCGAGGGGATCAGCCCCAGCATTTT	CASSEWRGDQPQHF
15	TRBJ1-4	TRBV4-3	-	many	TGCGCCAGCAGCCCCAGGGGCCAGCCTAATGAAAAACTGTTTTTT	CASSPRGQPNEKLFF
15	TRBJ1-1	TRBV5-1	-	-	TGCGCCAGCAGCCTAGACGGACAGCTGAACACTGAAGCTTTCTTT	CASSLDGQLNTEAFF
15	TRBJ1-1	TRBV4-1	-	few	TGCGCCAGCAGCCAAGATCACAGGATGAACACTGAAGCTTTCTTT	CASSQDHRMNTEAFF
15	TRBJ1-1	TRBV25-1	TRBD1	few	TGTGCCAGCAGTCTCATTGGGACAGGGGCCTATGAAGCTTTCTTT	CASSLIGTGAYEAFF
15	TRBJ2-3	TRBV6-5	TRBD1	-	TGTGCCAGCAGCCTCCGGGACAGTGGAGGAGATACGCAGTATTTT	CASSLRDSGGDTQYF
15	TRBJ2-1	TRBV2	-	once	TGTGCCAGCAGTCTCGGGACGGAATGGGACAATGAGCAGTTCTTC	CASSLGTEWDNEQFF
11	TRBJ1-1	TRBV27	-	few	TGTGCCAGCGGTTATGGAAATGAAGCTTTCTTT	CASGYGNEAFF
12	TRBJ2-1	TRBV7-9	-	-	TGTGCCAGCAGCCATCAGGGTCATGAGCAGTTCTTC	CASSHQGHEQFF
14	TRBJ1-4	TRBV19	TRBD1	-	TGTGCCAGTAGTATCCGGACAGGGAATGAAAAACTGTTTTTT	CASSIRTGNEKLFF
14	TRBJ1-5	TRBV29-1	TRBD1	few	TGCAGCGTACAAACAGGGGCTCGCAGGGAGCCCCAGCATTTT	CSVQTGARREPQHF
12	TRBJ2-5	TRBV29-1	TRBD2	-	TGCAGTGCTAGCGGGGGGGCTAATGAGCAGTACTTC	CSASGGANEQYF
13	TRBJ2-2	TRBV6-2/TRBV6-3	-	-	TGTGCCAGCAGCCGACAGAGCACCGGGGAGCTGTTTTTT	CASSRQSTGELFF
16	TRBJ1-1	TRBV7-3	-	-	TGTGCCAGCAGCTTAACCGAGACAGGTGTGAACACTGAAGCTTTCTTT	CASSLTETGVNTEAFF
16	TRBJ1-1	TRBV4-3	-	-	TGCGCCAGCAGCCAAGAGTCTCGGCAGGTGAACACTGAAGCTTTCTTT	CASSQESRQVNTEAFF
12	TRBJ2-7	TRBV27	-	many	TGCGCCAGCAGGGGAAACTCCTACGAGCAGTACTTC	CASRGNSYEQYF
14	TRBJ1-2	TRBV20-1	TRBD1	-	TGCAGTGCTAGAAAGACGGGACAGGGGTATGGCTACACCTTC	CSARKTGQGYGYTF
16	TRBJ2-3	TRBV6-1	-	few	TGTGCCAGCAGGGGTATGGGAACAGGGACCACAGATACGCAGTATTTT	CASRGMGTGTTDTQYF
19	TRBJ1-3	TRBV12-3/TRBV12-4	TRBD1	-	TGTGCCAGCAGTTTAGCGTTGGGACAGGGATGGAGCTCTGGAAACACCATATATTTT	CASSLALGQGWSSGNTIYF
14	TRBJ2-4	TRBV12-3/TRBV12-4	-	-	TGTGCCAGCAGCCCAACCCAAGCCAAAAACATTCAGTACTTC	CASSPTQAKNIQYF
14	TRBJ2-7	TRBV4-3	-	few	TGCGCCAGCAGCCAGGCACGGGGCTCCTACGAGCAGTACTTC	CASSQARGSYEQYF
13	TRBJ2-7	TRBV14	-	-	TGTGCCAGCAGCACTGGACACGCTGGAGAGCAGTACTTC	CASSTGHAGEQYF
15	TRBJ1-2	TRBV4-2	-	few	TGTGCCAGCAGCCAAGGTCGAGGGGTTAGGGATGGCTACACCTTC	CASSQGRGVRDGYTF
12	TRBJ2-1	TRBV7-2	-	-	TGTGCCAGCAGCTCAAAGTTAGGGTTTCTGTTCTTC	CASSSKLGFLFF
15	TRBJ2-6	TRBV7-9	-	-	TGTGCCAGCAGCTTAGGGAGAGGGCGGGGCCCCGTCCTGACTTTC	CASSLGRGRGPVLTF
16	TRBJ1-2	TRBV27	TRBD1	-	TGTGCCAGTAGTCGGGTCTTGGACAGGGGAAACTATGGCTACACCTTC	CASSRVLDRGNYGYTF
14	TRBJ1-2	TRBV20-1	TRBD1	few	TGCAGTGCTAGAGTCGCGGGACAGGGAGGCGGCTACACCTTC	CSARVAGQGGGYTF
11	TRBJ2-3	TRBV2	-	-	TGTGCCAGCAGTGAAAGGAAAGGCAGGTATTTT	CASSERKGRYF